Each of the 31 T cell receptor beta chains below was sequenced from the same sample in a study of T cells in tuberculosis. The protocol was immunoSEQ multiplex PCR, while the TCRdb copy is restricted to in-frame clones and leaves out a portion. There are tens of thousands of clones in the sample; around 92% occur only once, and 6.5% to 7% lies in the top ten. Time point given: new active TB diagnosis, blood taken before or within 7 days of starting treatment. This sample comprised PBMCs, obtained at tuberculosis diagnosis. The receptors come from an adult with tuberculosis.

This chain connects TRBV19 to TRBJ1-2, with 8 bases aligning to TRBD1. This CDR3 has 11 residues. J was trimmed by 8 bases and V by 7 bases; bases with no gene match: 3. Germline CDR1 reads LNHDA; CDR2 reads SQIVND (reference sequence). This chain's CDR3 is CASTDRAGYTF. DNA of the CDR3: TGTGCCAGTACGGACAGGGCCGGCTACACCTTC.

This clone was picked up a small number of times. The rearrangement joins TRBV5-1 to TRBJ1-5; the match to TRBD1 covers 7 bases. CDR3 size: 13 residues. Germline CDR1 reads SGHRS; CDR2 reads YFSETQ. V lost 8 bases and J lost 5; bases outside the gene matches: 7. The CDR3 DNA is TGCGCCAGGAACCAGGGACAGCATCAGCCCCAGCATTTT. The encoded protein is CARNQGQHQPQHF.

CDR3 region: CASRKLSGTGLTYNEQFF. The CDR3 DNA reads as TGTGCCAGCAGGAAGTTATCCGGGACAGGCCTCACTTACAATGAGCAGTTCTTC. The genes are TRBV5-6 and TRBJ2-1, with TRBD1 matching 8 bases. The junction had 17 bases not matched to a gene; V was cut back by 5 bases and J by 4 bases. CDR3 size: 18 residues. CDR1 and CDR2 (germline): SGHDT, YYEEEE.

This chain uses TRBV19 with TRBJ1-1; unclear D gene. V lost 3 bases to trimming and J lost 1 base, with 6 bases between them. Germline V gives CDR1 LNHDA, CDR2 SQIVND (reference sequence). This CDR3 contains 13 residues. DNA for the CDR3: TGTGCCAGTAGTATTGTGGCGAACACTGAAGCTTTCTTT. This codes for CASSIVANTEAFF.

This chain links TRBV2 with TRBJ2-3, with TRBD1 identical over 7 bases. Germline V gene sequence: CDR1 SNHLY, CDR2 FYNNEI. V dropped 8 bases and J dropped 0; count of bases not matched to a gene: 14. The length of the CDR3 is 17 residues. CDR3 bases: TGTGCCAGCGGGGACAGTACGAGACCTACTAGCACAGATACGCAGTATTTT. It yields the protein CASGDSTRPTSTDTQYF.

The V and J genes are TRBV9 and TRBJ2-3, with a possible D match to TRBD2 (6 bases). The CDR3 sequence is 14 residues long. The germline V gene encodes CDR1 SGDLS and CDR2 YYNGEE. The V gene lost 1 base and the J gene lost 1 base, with 7 bases spanning the gap. CDR3 in amino acids: CASSVSGGTDTQYF. The CDR3 DNA sequence: TGTGCCAGCAGCGTATCGGGGGGCACAGATACGCAGTATTTT. Variable domain in full (rest from reference TRBV9 and TRBJ2-3): DSGVTQTPKHLITATGQRVTLRCSPRSGDLSVYWYQQSLDQGLQFLIQYYNGEERAKGNILERFSAQQFPDLHSELNLSSLELGDSALYFCASSVSGGTDTQYFGPGTRLTVL.

This clone was counted only a few times. V gene TRBV7-2 combines with J gene TRBJ1-2; D might be TRBD1 (5 bases). V lost 4 bases and J 1 base, leaving 10 bases between the germline ends. Germline CDR1 SGHTA, CDR2 FQGNSA. The CDR3 contains 14 residues. The CDR3: CASSYVQVNYGYTF. Written as DNA, the CDR3 is TGTGCCAGCAGCTATGTACAGGTTAACTATGGCTACACCTTC.

The V gene is TRBV30, the J gene TRBJ1-5; 11 positions match TRBD1. Trimming removed 5 bases from V and 1 base from J; junction bases left unmatched: 1. CDR1 GTSNPN and CDR2 SVGIG come from the germline V gene (reference sequence). This CDR3 comprises 14 residues. The chain's CDR3 is CAWGTGGSNQPQHF. The CDR3 DNA reads TGTGCCTGGGGGACAGGGGGAAGCAATCAGCCCCAGCATTTT.

The chain uses TRBV28 and TRBJ1-5; TRBD1 aligns across 7 bases. Germline-derived CDR1 and CDR2 are MDHEN and SYDVKM. The CDR3 covers 14 residues. V shed 1 base, J shed 11 bases, and the junction held 8 bases outside the gene matches. The CDR3, as DNA: TGTGCCAGCAGTTTATCTCAGGCGGGACAGACCCAGCATTTT. It is translated as CASSLSQAGQTQHF.

The J gene is TRBJ1-1, the V gene TRBV7-2, with 7 bases matching TRBD1. V gave up 5 bases and J gave up 4 bases; unmatched junction bases: 16. This CDR3 has 17 residues. Germline assignment: CDR1 SGHTA and CDR2 FQGNSA. DNA for the CDR3: TGTGCCAGCAGCCTTCAACCCGGGACAGTCACGAGCACTGAAGCTTTCTTT. Protein product: CASSLQPGTVTSTEAFF.

V gene TRBV30 combines with J gene TRBJ2-1; D gene unclear. V was trimmed by 2 bases and J by 9 bases, leaving 14 bases between them. There are 13 residues in the CDR3. CDR1 is GTSNPN, CDR2 SVGIG, per germline (reference sequence). The CDR3 coding sequence is TGTGCCTGGAGTAGGTTTGATAGGAGTGAGCAGTTCTTC. This translates into CAWSRFDRSEQFF.

The chain joins TRBV6-5 to TRBJ2-1, with TRBD2 identical over 10 bases. The CDR3 spans 14 residues. Germline V CDR1 and CDR2: MNHEY, SVGAGI. The J segment lost 5 bases and the V segment lost 6 bases, leaving 4 bases of the junction unmatched. The CDR3 region has the DNA TGTGCCAGCAGCGGACTAGCGGTACACAATGAGCAGTTCTTC. This translates into CASSGLAVHNEQFF.

This clone was seen a single time. The chain links TRBV5-4 to TRBJ2-1, with a possible D match to TRBD1 (6 bases). Trimming pared 4 bases from V and 8 bases from J, leaving 16 bases between. This CDR3 comprises 14 residues. Germline V CDR1 and CDR2: SGHNT, YYREEE (reference sequence). The CDR3, as DNA: TGTGCCAGCAGCCCCAGGGGAAGCCCCCATGAGCAGTTCTTC. Translated: CASSPRGSPHEQFF.

Here the CDR3 DNA reads TGTGCCAGCACCGATCAGGGTTATCAGCCCCAGCATTTT. It encodes CASTDQGYQPQHF. The rearrangement links TRBV7-8 to TRBJ1-5, with TRBD1 as a possible D gene (5 bases). CDR1 and CDR2 from the germline V gene are SGHVS and FQNEAQ. The CDR3 loop spans 13 amino acids. Trimming left V 7 bases short and J 5 bases short, with 12 bases between.

V is TRBV5-1 and J is TRBJ1-2, with D possibly matching TRBD1 (5 bases). The length of the CDR3 is 16 residues. Trimming stripped 4 bases from V and 0 bases from J, with 16 bases between. Germline values: CDR1 SGHRS, CDR2 YFSETQ. The chain's CDR3 is CASSPGLAFSNYGYTF. The CDR3 region has the DNA TGCGCCAGCAGCCCGGGACTAGCCTTTTCTAACTATGGCTACACCTTC.

The genes are TRBV5-1 and TRBJ1-3; D gene ambiguous. CDR1 is SGHRS and CDR2 is YFSETQ in the germline V gene. Trimming removed 0 bases from V and 4 bases from J, with 8 bases in between. This CDR3 has 14 residues. In DNA form, the CDR3 reads TGCGCCAGCAGCTTGGGACTGTTGGGAAACACCATATATTTT. It is translated as CASSLGLLGNTIYF.

The V gene is TRBV11-3, the J gene TRBJ2-7; weak D call: TRBD1 (8 bases). The germline V gene encodes CDR1 SGHNT and CDR2 YENEEA. V lost 5 bases and J 5 bases, leaving 16 bases between the germline ends. The CDR3 spans 14 residues. The CDR3 DNA is TGTGCCAGCAGCGATAACAGGGGGGGAGACGAGCAGTACTTC. Residues: CASSDNRGGDEQYF. Full variable domain (outside the CDR3, taken from reference TRBV11-3 and TRBJ2-7): EAGVVQSPRYKIIEKKQPVAFWCNPISGHNTLYWYLQNLGQGPELLIRYENEEAVDDSQLPKDRFSAERLKGVDSTLKIQPAELGDSAVYLCASSDNRGGDEQYFGPGTRLTVT.

V gene TRBV30 combines with J gene TRBJ1-1; D call uncertain. CDR3 length: 14 amino acids. CDR1 and CDR2 (germline): GTSNPN, SVGIG (reference sequence). Trimming cost V 0 bases and J 0 bases, with 8 bases left between them. The CDR3 spells CAWSVPLLNTEAFF. CDR3 nucleotide sequence: TGTGCCTGGAGTGTACCCCTACTGAACACTGAAGCTTTCTTT.

The rearrangement uses TRBV4-1 and TRBJ2-4; TRBD1 matches at 9 bases. The CDR3 covers 16 residues. CDR1 is MGHRA and CDR2 is YSYEKL in the germline V gene. V trimming: 2 bases; J trimming: 1 base; junction bases outside the gene matches: 3. CDR3 bases: TGCGCCAGCAGCCAAATACAGGGGGCGGCCAAAAACATTCAGTACTTC. It yields the protein CASSQIQGAAKNIQYF.

The gene calls are TRBV4-2 and TRBJ1-5, with 8 bases identical to TRBD1. The V and J ends lost 4 bases and 1 base, in that order; junction bases with no gene match: 6. The germline V gene has CDR1 LGHNA and CDR2 YNFKEQ. The CDR3 is 16 residues long. The CDR3 DNA is TGTGCCAGCAGCCCCAACCAGGGGGCAAGCAATCAGCCCCAGCATTTT. Encoded protein: CASSPNQGASNQPQHF.

The chain joins TRBV5-1 to TRBJ2-7; 8 bases are shared with TRBD2. Germline-derived CDR1 and CDR2 are SGHRS and YFSETQ. V dropped 1 base and J dropped 2; count of bases not matched to a gene: 5. CDR3 length: 15 residues. Here the CDR3 reads CASSLSSGFPYEQYF. The DNA for the CDR3 is TGCGCCAGCAGCTTGTCTAGCGGGTTCCCCTACGAGCAGTACTTC. Combining the CDR3 with reference TRBV5-1 and TRBJ2-7 gives the whole variable domain KAGVTQTPRYLIKTRGQQVTLSCSPISGHRSVSWYQQTPGQGLQFLFEYFSETQRNKGNFPGRFSGRQFSNSRSEMNVSTLELGDSALYLCASSLSSGFPYEQYFGPGTRLTVT.

The chain joins TRBV6-5 to TRBJ2-5; D is ambiguous. V lost 3 bases, J lost 3 bases, and 8 bases lay in between. The germline gives CDR1 MNHEY, CDR2 SVGAGI. The CDR3 runs 13 residues. The CDR3: CASSYFPKETQYF. CDR3 nucleotide sequence: TGTGCCAGCAGTTATTTCCCTAAAGAGACCCAGTACTTC.

The rearrangement uses TRBV19 and TRBJ1-2; D is possibly TRBD1 (6 bases). This CDR3 contains 15 residues. Trimming took off 5 bases at V and 4 bases at J, with 17 bases between the two ends. Germline V CDR1 and CDR2: LNHDA, SQIVND (reference sequence). In DNA form, the CDR3 reads TGTGCCAGTAGTCTCGGACCCGTGGGGGCCTATGGCTACACCTTC. Translating gives CASSLGPVGAYGYTF.

The chain couples TRBV5-6 to TRBJ1-3; TRBD1 matches 7 bases. Germline V lookup: CDR1 SGHDT, CDR2 YYEEEE. The CDR3 sequence is 15 residues long. Germline trimming cut 4 bases from V and 0 bases from J; bases unmatched to any gene: 4. CDR3 coding DNA: TGTGCCAGCAGCCGAGGGACAGCCTCTGGAAACACCATATATTTT. Its protein product is CASSRGTASGNTIYF.

The chain links TRBV29-1 to TRBJ1-3; 9 nucleotides line up with TRBD1. The CDR3 sequence is 14 residues long. The germline V gene encodes CDR1 SQVTM and CDR2 ANQGSEA. The junction had 8 bases not matched to a gene; V was cut back by 7 bases and J by 4 bases. The CDR3 DNA reads as TGCAGCGCCAGGGACAGGGCGTCGGGAAACACCATATATTTT. Residues: CSARDRASGNTIYF.

The chain has TRBV4-1 and TRBJ1-2, with TRBD1 identical over 7 bases. CDR1 is MGHRA and CDR2 is YSYEKL in the germline V gene. V lost 7 bases and J lost 2; bases outside the gene matches: 13. The CDR3 is 16 residues long. DNA for the CDR3: TGCGCCAGCACCCGGGTTCTCTGGACAGGCAACTATGGCTACACCTTC. This sequence encodes CASTRVLWTGNYGYTF.

The chain has TRBV11-2 and TRBJ2-6; D not resolved. Per the germline V gene, CDR1 is SGHAT and CDR2 is FQNNGV. The CDR3 is made up of 17 amino acids. Trimming stripped 3 bases from V and 0 bases from J, with 12 bases between. DNA for the CDR3: TGTGCCAGCAGCTTTGTAGTAACCTCCTCTGGGGCCAACGTCCTGACTTTC. Encoded protein: CASSFVVTSSGANVLTF.

The gene calls are TRBV5-8 and TRBJ1-1, with 7 positions matching TRBD1. CDR3 length: 15 residues. The germline V gene has CDR1 SGHTS and CDR2 YDEGEE. V was pared by 4 bases and J by 5 bases, with 11 bases of the junction left unmatched. DNA for the CDR3: TGTGCCAGCAGCGAACGACAGGGAAGGTTAACTGAAGCTTTCTTT. Translation gives CASSERQGRLTEAFF.

This clone occurred once. The chain employs TRBV6-1 and TRBJ1-3; 7 bases match TRBD1. The germline V gene encodes CDR1 MNHNS and CDR2 SASEGT. The V gene end was trimmed by 7 bases and the J gene end by 4 bases; junction bases not matched to a gene: 7. This CDR3 is built from 14 residues. The CDR3 protein is CASTTTGEGNTIYF. The CDR3 DNA sequence: TGTGCCAGCACCACCACAGGGGAAGGAAACACCATATATTTT.

The chain is built from TRBV15 and TRBJ2-3, with D maybe TRBD1 (5 bases). The V and J ends lost 3 bases and 5 bases respectively, with 9 bases between them. CDR1 is LNHNV and CDR2 is YYDKDF in the germline V gene (reference sequence). The CDR3 sequence is 13 residues long. The CDR3 region has the DNA TGTGCCACCAGCAGGGATAGGGGAGATACGCAGTATTTT. Its translation: CATSRDRGDTQYF.

This clone was seen only a few times. This rearrangement joins TRBV2 to TRBJ1-6; D is uncertain. The CDR3 covers 14 residues. Germline V gene lookup returns CDR1 SNHLY and CDR2 FYNNEI. Between the trimmed V and J ends, which lost 3 bases and 10 bases, there was a span of 13 bases. The CDR3 protein is CASSDTGEGSPLHF. CDR3 in DNA: TGTGCCAGCAGTGACACCGGGGAGGGATCACCCCTCCACTTT.